This paragraph covers one T cell receptor beta chain sequence. Libraries were prepared by immunoSEQ multiplex PCR; TCRdb keeps only in-frame clonotypes and omits some of them. The sample carries about 140,000 clones, 80% to 95% recorded once. CDR1 is SNHLY and CDR2 is FYNNEI in the germline V gene. The CDR3 is 12 amino acids. The V end was cut by 4 bases, the J end by 6 bases, with 9 bases between. The source of the sample is a study of control samples from healthy donors and cancer patients. Sequenced sample: blood. This clonotype was sampled from a man aged 30 to 45 in good health. This sequence joins TRBV2 and TRBJ1-2; D perhaps matches TRBD1 (5 bases). The CDR3 coding sequence is TGTGCCAGCAGTGCAGGGAACCATGGCTACACCTTC. Amino acid sequence: CASSAGNHGYTF. Full variable domain (rest looked up from reference TRBV2 and TRBJ1-2): EPEVTQTPSHQVTQMGQEVILRCVPISNHLYFYWYRQILGQKVEFLVSFYNNEISEKSEIFDDQFSVERPDGSNFTLKIRSTKLEDSAMYFCASSAGNHGYTFGSGTRLTVV.